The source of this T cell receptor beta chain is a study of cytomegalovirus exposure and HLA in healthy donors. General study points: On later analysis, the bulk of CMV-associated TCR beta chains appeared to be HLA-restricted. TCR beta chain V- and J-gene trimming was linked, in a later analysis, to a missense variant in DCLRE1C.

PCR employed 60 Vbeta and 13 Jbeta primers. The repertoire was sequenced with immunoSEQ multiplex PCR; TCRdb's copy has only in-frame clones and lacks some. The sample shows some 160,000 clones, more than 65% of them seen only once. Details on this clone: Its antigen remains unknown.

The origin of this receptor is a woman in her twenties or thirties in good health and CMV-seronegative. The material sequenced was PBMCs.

CDR3 in DNA: TGTGCCAGCAGCTCAGGATCGTATAGCAATCAGCCCCAGCATTTT. Protein product: CASSSGSYSNQPQHF. The chain links TRBV5-8 to TRBJ1-5; D gene unclear. Germline V gene data show CDR1 as SGHTS and CDR2 as YDEGEE. Trimming took off 3 bases at V and 0 bases at J, with 10 bases between the two ends. The CDR3 extends over 15 amino acids.